The 11 T cell receptor beta chains listed next were all sequenced from one sample in a study of synovial regulatory T cells in juvenile arthritis. The data were produced by immunoSEQ multiplex PCR, yet TCRdb's version contains in-frame clones alone and is incomplete. In all, the sample yields roughly 9,200 clones. The sequenced sample was Treg cells from blood. Regarding subset: remaining (HLA-DR-negative) circulating blood Treg cells. The receptors derive from a donor aged 2-30 years with juvenile idiopathic arthritis.

This rearrangement joins TRBV18 to TRBJ2-6. Looked up from germline, CDR1 is KGHSH and CDR2 is LQKENI. The CDR3 loop spans 15 amino acids. No coding sequence is recorded. CDR3 in amino acids: CASSPPGRLEGVLTF.

The chain combines TRBV25-1 with TRBJ1-1; TCRdb's D call, TRBD1, is unchecked because there is no DNA. Germline assignment: CDR1 MGHDK and CDR2 SYGVNS. The CDR3 runs to 13 residues. No DNA is recorded. CDR3 protein: CASTLTGGTEAFF.

The chain couples TRBV6-4 to TRBJ1-1. In germline, CDR1 is MRHNA, CDR2 SNTAGT. The CDR3 contains 12 residues. The coding DNA is unavailable. CDR3 residues: CASSGRDTEAFF.

This rearrangement joins TRBV6-1 to TRBJ1-2; TCRdb gives TRBD1 as the D gene, but with no DNA this cannot be confirmed. The CDR3 spans 14 residues. Nucleotide data are not available. In germline, CDR1 is MNHNS, CDR2 SASEGT. The chain's CDR3 is CASRARLGRIGYTF.

The V and J genes are TRBV19 and TRBJ1-5. The CDR3 length is 14 residues. Only the protein sequence is given. Per the germline V gene, CDR1 is LNHDA and CDR2 is SQIVND (reference sequence). The CDR3 protein is CASSEPEPNQPQHF.

The chain is built from TRBV4-2 and TRBJ1-5. The CDR3 sequence is 18 residues long. A DNA sequence was not provided. The germline CDR1 and CDR2 sequences are LGHNA and YNFKEQ. The CDR3 here is CASSQKGPKALKHQPQHF.

V gene TRBV7-8 combines with J gene TRBJ2-7; with no DNA, the TCRdb D assignment of TRBD2 cannot be verified. Germline assignment: CDR1 SGHVS and CDR2 FQNEAQ. The CDR3 length is 14 residues. No DNA sequence is on record. CDR3 region: CASSLVGGGYEQYF.

This rearrangement joins TRBV11-1 to TRBJ2-7; TCRdb calls TRBD1, which cannot be checked without DNA. The CDR3 is made up of 12 amino acids. No DNA sequence was recorded. Germline V gives CDR1 SGHAT, CDR2 FQDESV (reference sequence). The CDR3 is CASGDTSYEQYF.

The genes are TRBV6-1 and TRBJ1-2. The germline gives CDR1 MNHNS, CDR2 SASEGT. This CDR3 has 11 amino acids. A DNA sequence was not provided. CDR3 sequence reads: CASVRIGGYTF.

The chain joins TRBV27 to TRBJ2-7; TCRdb gives TRBD2 as the D gene, but with no DNA this cannot be confirmed. CDR1 and CDR2 (germline): MNHEY, SMNVEV (reference sequence). The CDR3 contains 14 residues. DNA was not recorded. CDR3 sequence: CASSLGRDSYEQYF.

This rearrangement joins TRBV6-5 to TRBJ1-1. This CDR3 has 14 residues. The nucleotide record is missing. Germline V lookup: CDR1 MNHEY, CDR2 SVGAGI. CDR3: CASRGPGTNTEAFF.